Shown below are 19 T cell receptor beta chains from a single sample sequenced in a study of cytomegalovirus exposure and HLA in healthy donors. Clones were read by immunoSEQ multiplex PCR, and TCRdb kept only the in-frame ones, dropping some. This sample yields fewer than 250,000 clones, of which 83% are seen a single time; 4.5% to 7% belongs to the top ten. The material sequenced was PBMCs. All receptors derive from a woman between 18 and 30 years old in good health and CMV-seronegative.

This chain uses TRBV21-1 with TRBJ1-3. TRBV21-1 is deemed a pseudogene. The CDR3 is made up of 17 amino acids. CDR3: CASSKARAASSGNTIYF. The CDR3 nucleotides are TGTGCCAGCAGCAAAGCTCGGGCAGCCTCCTCTGGAAACACCATATATTTT.

This sequence joins TRBV18 and TRBJ2-7; 7 positions match TRBD1. Germline values: CDR1 KGHSH, CDR2 LQKENI. J lost 1 base, V lost 2 bases, and 5 bases had no gene match. The CDR3 contains 15 residues. The CDR3 DNA reads as TGTGCCAGCTCACCAGCTTCGGACAGGTCCTACGAGCAGTACTTC. It translates to CASSPASDRSYEQYF.

The gene calls are TRBV7-6 and TRBJ1-6; D is undetermined. This CDR3 is 15 amino acids long. The ends were cut back, 1 base at V and 8 bases at J, with 12 bases in the middle. CDR1 and CDR2 (germline): SGHVS, FNYEAQ. Here the CDR3 reads CASSLDTGWDSPLHF. Here the CDR3 DNA reads TGTGCCAGCAGCTTAGACACGGGTTGGGATTCACCCCTCCACTTT.

This sequence joins TRBV19 and TRBJ1-1; D gene ambiguous. Deletions cut 8 bases from V and 5 bases from J, with 9 bases between. Germline CDR1 is LNHDA and CDR2 is SQIVND (reference sequence). This CDR3 contains 11 residues. The CDR3 coding sequence is TGTGCCAGTTCGGGGAGGACTGAAGCTTTCTTT. Amino acids: CASSGRTEAFF.

The chain uses TRBV2 and TRBJ2-1, with 9 nucleotides matching TRBD1. Germline CDR1 SNHLY, CDR2 FYNNEI. The CDR3 runs 16 residues. Trimming removed 1 base from V and 11 bases from J; junction bases left unmatched: 12. The CDR3: CASSEVGWDREAKQFF. The CDR3 coding sequence is TGTGCCAGCAGTGAAGTGGGCTGGGACAGGGAGGCTAAGCAGTTCTTC. The whole variable domain, remainder taken from reference TRBV2 and TRBJ2-1, is EPEVTQTPSHQVTQMGQEVILRCVPISNHLYFYWYRQILGQKVEFLVSFYNNEISEKSEIFDDQFSVERPDGSNFTLKIRSTKLEDSAMYFCASSEVGWDREAKQFFGPGTRLTVL.

CDR3 DNA: TGCGCCAGCAGCCTATTCAGCGGCACGCAGTATTTT. It is translated as CASSLFSGTQYF. The J gene is TRBJ2-3, the V gene TRBV4-1, with a possible D match to TRBD2 (5 bases). Per the germline V gene, CDR1 is MGHRA and CDR2 is YSYEKL. V was cut by 4 bases and J by 9 bases, with 11 bases left in between. The CDR3 totals 12 residues.

This chain joins TRBV7-9 and TRBJ2-1; possibly TRBD2 for D (6 bases). Germline V gene lookup returns CDR1 SEHNR and CDR2 FQNEAQ (reference sequence). V lost 5 bases and J 6 bases, leaving 17 bases between the germline ends. The CDR3 extends over 15 amino acids. The CDR3, as DNA: TGTGCCAGCAGCCGACGGCTAGCGCTGGGCAATGAGCAGTTCTTC. Amino acid sequence: CASSRRLALGNEQFF.

The gene calls are TRBV27 and TRBJ1-5; 10 bases align to TRBD1. V dropped 6 bases and J dropped 4; count of bases not matched to a gene: 12. The CDR3 has 17 residues. Germline V gives CDR1 MNHEY, CDR2 SMNVEV (reference sequence). CDR3 sequence (DNA): TGTGCCAGCAGACCGGGGACAGGGGCAAATAATAATCAGCCCCAGCATTTT. It yields the protein CASRPGTGANNNQPQHF.

Turning to this clone: At one boundary the junction diverges from the germline segment, which might be a read error. CDR3 amino acids: CASSYGALEQGDDF. CDR3 DNA sequence: TGTGCCAGCAGTTACGGCGCCTTGGAGCAGGGGGATGACTTT. This chain connects TRBV6-5 to TRBJ1-6; 7 bases fit TRBD1. CDR3 length: 14 amino acids. CDR1 and CDR2 (germline): MNHEY, SVGAGI.

The genes are TRBV9 and TRBJ2-3, with TRBD2 matching 9 bases. V shed 0 bases and J 4 bases; nucleotides not matched to a gene: 3. This CDR3 contains 15 residues. Germline lookup yields CDR1 SGDLS and CDR2 YYNGEE. Here the CDR3 DNA reads TGTGCCAGCAGCGTAGCTCTAGCGGGACCAGATACGCAGTATTTT. It is translated as CASSVALAGPDTQYF.

The rearrangement uses TRBV13 and TRBJ2-7; D is undetermined. V lost 0 bases to trimming and J lost 6 bases, with 15 bases between them. Germline V lookup: CDR1 PRHDT, CDR2 FYEKMQ (reference sequence). This CDR3 contains 15 residues. In DNA, the CDR3 is TGTGCCAGCAGCTTAGGACGTTTCCCCCTACCCGAGCAGTACTTC. Residues: CASSLGRFPLPEQYF.

The genes are TRBV7-3 and TRBJ2-3; D uncertain. Germline CDR1 SGHTA, CDR2 FQGTGA. V gave up 2 bases and J gave up 4 bases, with 13 bases separating them. The CDR3 loop spans 15 amino acids. For the CDR3, the DNA is TGTGCCAGCAGCTTATTAAGCGCCACCCCAGATACGCAGTATTTT. Translation gives CASSLLSATPDTQYF.

The rearrangement uses TRBV7-2 and TRBJ2-5, with TRBD1 matching over 9 bases. Germline V gene data show CDR1 as SGHTA and CDR2 as FQGNSA. The CDR3 contains 14 residues. The V and J ends lost 5 bases and 5 bases, in that order; junction bases with no gene match: 6. As DNA, the CDR3 is TGTGCCAGCAGCCGAATACAGGGGGCGGAGACCCAGTACTTC. This translates into CASSRIQGAETQYF.

This clone was seen a handful of times. The V call is TRBV27, the J call TRBJ2-7; tentative D call: TRBD2 (5 bases). The V and J ends lost 2 bases and 4 bases respectively, with 15 bases between them. The CDR3 covers 15 residues. Germline-derived CDR1 and CDR2 are MNHEY and SMNVEV (reference sequence). The CDR3 loop reads CASSLASEGSYEQYF. CDR3 nucleotides: TGTGCCAGCAGTTTAGCGTCGGAAGGGAGTTACGAGCAGTACTTC.

The chain combines TRBV6-1 with TRBJ2-2; D remains unclear. Germline V gene sequence: CDR1 MNHNS, CDR2 SASEGT. The CDR3 has 14 residues. V dropped 4 bases and J dropped 1 base, with 7 bases sitting between them. This CDR3 is CASSAGMNTGELFF. The CDR3 nucleotides read TGTGCCAGCAGTGCTGGGATGAACACCGGGGAGCTGTTTTTT.

This clone was seen a handful of times. The chain carries TRBV18 and TRBJ1-3; unclear D gene. CDR1 is KGHSH and CDR2 is LQKENI in the germline V gene. This CDR3 has 14 residues. V lost 4 bases to trimming and J lost 4 bases, with 11 bases between them. CDR3 region: CASSLGLPGNTIYF. The CDR3 nucleotides are TGTGCCAGCTCACTAGGGTTACCCGGAAACACCATATATTTT.

The rearrangement links TRBV10-2 to TRBJ1-1; D remains unclear. Germline CDR1 WSHSY, CDR2 SAAADI. V lost 0 bases to trimming and J lost 1 base, with 15 bases between them. CDR3 length: 17 amino acids. As DNA, the CDR3 is TGCGCCAGCAGTGAGTCGGGGTTGGCAGCCTCGAACACTGAAGCTTTCTTT. This gives the protein CASSESGLAASNTEAFF.

Only a few counts were recorded for this clone. The chain uses TRBV19 and TRBJ1-1; D not certain. This CDR3 has 11 residues. V was shortened by 3 bases and J by 4 bases, with 3 bases between the two germline ends. The germline V gene encodes CDR1 LNHDA and CDR2 SQIVND (reference sequence). The CDR3 bases are TGTGCCAGTAGTATGGGCACTGAAGCTTTCTTT. This sequence encodes CASSMGTEAFF.

This clone has just a few counts. The chain combines TRBV6-5 with TRBJ1-1; D ambiguous. V lost 0 bases and J 3 bases, leaving 8 bases between the germline ends. This CDR3 has 14 amino acids. The germline CDR1 and CDR2 sequences are MNHEY and SVGAGI. CDR3 coding DNA: TGTGCCAGCAGTTACTCGAGTCCAGACACTGAAGCTTTCTTT. It codes for CASSYSSPDTEAFF.